A single T cell receptor beta chain is shown here with its context. Antigen unknown. These data originate in a study of T cells in Graves' hyperthyroidism and ophthalmopathy. Points from the study as a whole: Clonotypes that were expanded in thyroid above 0.001 mostly appeared in blood too.

RNA transcripts yielded amplified TCR beta CDR3 regions. HTBI primers drove first-round RT-PCR of the TCR CDR3. In TCRdb, the multiplex PCR reads were re-called with MiXCR into one record per CDR3 protein. The repertoire holds around 350,000 distinct CDR3 sequences, with approximately 14% as singletons. The length of the CDR3 is 13 residues. In germline, CDR1 is ENHRY, CDR2 SYGVKD. V lost 4 bases and J 3 bases, leaving 10 bases between the germline ends. Uncontrolled infection, other autoimmune disease, pregnancy and lactation each barred patients from inclusion. PBMCs were sourced from roughly 9.3 ml fresh peripheral blood.

This TCR derives from a woman aged 18-35 years with Graves' hyperthyroidism that later progressed to Graves' ophthalmopathy. The chain links TRBV10-3 to TRBJ2-7; unclear D gene. The source material was blood. CDR3 loop: CAISGLSFYEQYF. The CDR3 bases are TGTGCCATCAGTGGTTTAAGTTTCTACGAGCAGTACTTC.